This T cell receptor beta chain stems from a study of long-term antiretroviral therapy in people with HIV. V was pared by 2 bases and J by 2 bases, with 15 bases between. Per germline, CDR1 SGHTA and CDR2 FQGNSA. The CDR3 has 16 residues. Investigators performed immunoSEQ version v3.0 at survey level. Per-sample targets for sequencing were about 35,000-55,000 T-cell genomes. Clones were read by immunoSEQ multiplex PCR, and TCRdb kept only the in-frame ones, dropping some. The table includes some 47,000 clones, about 95% detected once. The TCR originated in a woman in her fifties or sixties with HIV. This material consisted of unsorted PBMCs, taken 3.7 years after starting antiretroviral therapy. This chain joins TRBV7-2 and TRBJ1-2; TRBD1 might be the D (5 bases). DNA of the CDR3: TGTGCCAGCAGCTTAACACGAGGGACGGCGAACTATGGCTACACCTTC. This gives the protein CASSLTRGTANYGYTF.